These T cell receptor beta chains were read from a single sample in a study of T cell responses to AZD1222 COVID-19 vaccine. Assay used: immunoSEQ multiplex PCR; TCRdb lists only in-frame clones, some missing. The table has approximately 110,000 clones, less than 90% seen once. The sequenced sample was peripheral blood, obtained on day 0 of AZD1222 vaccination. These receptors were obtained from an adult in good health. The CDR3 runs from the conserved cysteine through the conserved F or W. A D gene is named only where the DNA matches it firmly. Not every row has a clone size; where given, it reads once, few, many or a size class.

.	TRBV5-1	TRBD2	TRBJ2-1	TGCGCCAGCAGCTTGGTTAGCGGGGGGTACAATGAGCAGTTCTTC	CASSLVSGGYNEQFF
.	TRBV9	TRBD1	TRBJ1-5	TGTGCCAGCAGCGTAACAGGGGCCGGCAATCAGCCCCAGCATTTT	CASSVTGAGNQPQHF
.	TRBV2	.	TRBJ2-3	TGTGCCAGGACCTTTATCCGGCAGCCCACAGATACGCAGTATTTT	CARTFIRQPTDTQYF
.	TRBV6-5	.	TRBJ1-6	TGTGCCACCCAGGGAAGCTCCTATAATTCACCCCTCCACTTT	CATQGSSYNSPLHF
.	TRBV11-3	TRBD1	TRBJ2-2	TGTGCCAGCAGCCGGGACAGTTCCACCGGGGAGCTGTTTTTT	CASSRDSSTGELFF
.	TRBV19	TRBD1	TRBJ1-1	TGTGCCAGTAGTAAAAGACAGGGGGCGACTGAAGCTTTCTTT	CASSKRQGATEAFF
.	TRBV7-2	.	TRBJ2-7	TGTGCCAGCAGCTTAGGCGGGGACTCCTTCTCCTACGAGCAGTACTTC	CASSLGGDSFSYEQYF
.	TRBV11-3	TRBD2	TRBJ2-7	TGTGCCACCACCCGCGGGGGAACCTACGAGCAGTACTTC	CATTRGGTYEQYF
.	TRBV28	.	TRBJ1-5	TGTGCCAGCAGCTTCCCCCTCGGCCCGGCCCAGCATTTT	CASSFPLGPAQHF
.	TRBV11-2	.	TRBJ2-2	TGTGCCAGCAGCTTTTTGGACACCGGGGAGCTGTTTTTT	CASSFLDTGELFF
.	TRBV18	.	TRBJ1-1	TGTGCCAGCTCACCTCTGCCAGAACACTTTTTTGAAGCTTTCTTT	CASSPLPEHFFEAFF
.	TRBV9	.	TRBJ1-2	TGTGCCAGCAGCGTAGACGAGGGGGGGACTAACTATGGCTACACCTTC	CASSVDEGGTNYGYTF
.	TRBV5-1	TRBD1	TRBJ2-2	TGCGCCAGCAGCTTAGGGACAGGAAACACCGGGGAGCTGTTTTTT	CASSLGTGNTGELFF
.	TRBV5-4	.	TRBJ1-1	TGTGCCAGCAGAACCATAGAGGCCCGAACTGAAGCTTTCTTT	CASRTIEARTEAFF
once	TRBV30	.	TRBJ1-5	TGTGCCTGGAGCCAATTTTACAGGGACCAGCCCCAGCATTTT	CAWSQFYRDQPQHF
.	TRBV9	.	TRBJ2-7	TGTGCCAGCAGCGTAGATGGGTCCGACGAGCAGTACTTC	CASSVDGSDEQYF
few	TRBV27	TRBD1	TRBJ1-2	TGTGCCAGCAGGAACAGGGGCGTCGGGGGCTACACCTTC	CASRNRGVGGYTF
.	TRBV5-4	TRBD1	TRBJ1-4	TGTGCCAGCAGCTTGACAGGGGAGAAAAAACTGTTTTTT	CASSLTGEKKLFF
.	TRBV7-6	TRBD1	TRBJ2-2	TGTGCCAGCAGCACCCGACAGGGTGTCACCGGGGAGCTGTTTTTT	CASSTRQGVTGELFF
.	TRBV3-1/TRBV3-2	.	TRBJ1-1	TGTGCCAGCAGCCAAGGGGCGGGGAACACTGAAGCTTTCTTT	CASSQGAGNTEAFF
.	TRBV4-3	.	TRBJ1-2	TGCGCCAGCAGCCGCTCAGGGGACCCGGGGGGCTACACCTTC	CASSRSGDPGGYTF